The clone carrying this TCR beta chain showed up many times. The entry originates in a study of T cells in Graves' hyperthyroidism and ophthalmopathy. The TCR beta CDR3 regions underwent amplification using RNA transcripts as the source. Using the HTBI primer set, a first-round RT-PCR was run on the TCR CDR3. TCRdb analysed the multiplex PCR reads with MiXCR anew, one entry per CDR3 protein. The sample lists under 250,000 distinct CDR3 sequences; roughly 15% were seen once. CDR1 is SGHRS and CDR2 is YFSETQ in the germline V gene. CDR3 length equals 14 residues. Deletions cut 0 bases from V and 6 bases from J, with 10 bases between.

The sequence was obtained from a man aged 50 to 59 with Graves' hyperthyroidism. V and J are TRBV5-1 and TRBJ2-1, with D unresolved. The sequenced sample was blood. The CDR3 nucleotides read TGCGCCAGCAGCTTGGGGAACAGCCCCAATGAGCAGTTCTTC. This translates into CASSLGNSPNEQFF.